This TCR beta chain comes out of a study of Ad26.COV2.S vaccination and SARS-CoV-2 variants. The method was immunoSEQ multiplex PCR; TCRdb's version includes in-frame clones alone and lacks a portion of them. The sample consists of under 95,000 clones, approximately 82% of them appearing once. Study outcomes and limitations: Vaccinated and placebo-treated recipients had similar non-spike TCR breadth. Assessments of TCR breadth and depth may have underestimated the total T cell responses. Spike-specific TCR breadth ran higher among vaccine recipients than placebo recipients. Following vaccination, spike-specific CD8+ and CD4+ T cell responses reportedly exhibited substantial breadth.

A note on this clone: Its specificity is unknown.

V gave up 5 bases and J gave up 1 base, with 9 bases separating them. This CDR3 spans 14 amino acids. Germline CDR1 reads MNHEY; CDR2 reads SMNVEV (reference sequence). This specimen was peripheral blood, taken after recovery from COVID-19. This chain links TRBV27 with TRBJ1-5; D is undetermined. The clonotype comes from a human donor who had recovered from COVID-19. CDR3 sequence (DNA): TGTGCCAGCAGTCGATTAAGGAGCAATCAGCCCCAGCATTTT. This encodes CASSRLRSNQPQHF.